The 12 T cell receptor beta chains reported below all come from one sample, sequenced in a study of spatial heterogeneity in lung cancer. Regarding time point: sample taken at primary tumor resection. Sequencing was performed on whole RNA extracted from tumor and nontumor lung tissue, or from frozen PBMC, and the material was left unsorted. TCRdb analysed the 5' RACE reads with MiXCR anew, one entry per CDR3 protein. The table records 35,000 to 55,000 distinct CDR3 sequences, approximately 13% of them present only once. Sequenced material: PBMCs, taken at surgery. The origin of the receptors is a male donor with early-stage non-small cell lung cancer.

This clonotype was counted ten times or more. DNA for the CDR3: TGTGCCAGCAGTCTCTGGGCGAACACTGAAGCTTTCTTT. This codes for CASSLWANTEAFF. The chain is built from TRBV7-6 and TRBJ1-1; D not certain. The germline V gene has CDR1 SGHVS and CDR2 FNYEAQ. The ends were cut back, 6 bases at V and 1 base at J, with 9 bases in the middle. This CDR3 is built from 13 residues.

This clonotype showed up many times. This chain connects TRBV3-1 to TRBJ2-7; D remains ambiguous. V was pared by 0 bases and J by 5 bases, with 2 bases between. The CDR3 totals 11 residues. Germline-derived CDR1 and CDR2 are LGHDT and YNNKEL (reference sequence). The CDR3 protein is CASSQEHEQYF. CDR3 DNA sequence: TGTGCCAGCAGCCAAGAACACGAGCAGTACTTC.

This rearrangement joins TRBV5-6 to TRBJ2-1; 8 bases align to TRBD2. With 4 bases clipped from V and 6 bases from J, the junction kept 12 bases outside the gene matches. Looked up from germline, CDR1 is SGHDT and CDR2 is YYEEEE. The CDR3 has 16 residues. CDR3 coding DNA: TGTGCCAGCAGCCCGGGGACTAGAACTTCCGTCAATGAGCAGTTCTTC. Protein sequence: CASSPGTRTSVNEQFF.

This clonotype has more than one count but fewer than ten. The V and J genes are TRBV7-9 and TRBJ1-1, with TRBD1 as a possible D gene (6 bases). The CDR3 runs to 17 residues. Germline V lookup: CDR1 SEHNR, CDR2 FQNEAQ (reference sequence). Trimming removed 2 bases at V and 1 base at J, with 17 bases between. The CDR3 DNA follows: TGTGCCAGCAGCTTAAATTCCCTTCAGGGGAGGAACACTGAAGCTTTCTTT. Protein sequence: CASSLNSLQGRNTEAFF. The full variable domain, rest sourced from reference TRBV7-9 and TRBJ1-1, is DTGVSQNPRHKITKRGQNVTFRCDPISEHNRLYWYRQTLGQGPEFLTYFQNEAQLEKSRLLSDRFSAERPKGSFSTLEIQRTEQGDSAMYLCASSLNSLQGRNTEAFFGQGTRLTVV.

A few counts support this clonotype. This CDR3 reads CASSPPGFTGELFF. In nucleotides, the CDR3 is TGCGCCAGCAGCCCGCCTGGATTCACCGGGGAGCTGTTTTTT. The rearrangement links TRBV5-1 to TRBJ2-2; D remains ambiguous. V was cut by 4 bases and J by 4 bases, with 11 bases left in between. CDR3 length: 14 residues. The V gene's germline CDR1 is SGHRS and CDR2 YFSETQ.

This clonotype showed up many times. The rearrangement links TRBV9 to TRBJ2-2; the D gene is possibly TRBD2 (6 bases). The CDR3 loop spans 14 amino acids. Germline V gene sequence: CDR1 SGDLS, CDR2 YYNGEE. Trimming cost V 5 bases and J 0 bases, with 8 bases left between them. The CDR3 here is CASSSGPNTGELFF. Here the CDR3 DNA reads TGTGCCAGCAGTAGCGGCCCGAACACCGGGGAGCTGTTTTTT.

The chain has TRBV4-1 and TRBJ1-5; the D gene is possibly TRBD1 (5 bases). V was shortened by 0 bases and J by 9 bases, with 18 bases between the two germline ends. Per germline, CDR1 MGHRA and CDR2 YSYEKL. There are 16 residues in the CDR3. CDR3 amino acids: CASSQEGQGLISPQHF. In nucleotides, the CDR3 is TGCGCCAGCAGCCAAGAAGGCCAGGGCCTAATTTCGCCCCAGCATTTT.

The J gene is TRBJ2-3, the V gene TRBV20-1; TRBD1 agrees at 7 bases. The CDR3 totals 14 residues. The V gene's germline CDR1 is DFQATT and CDR2 SNEGSKA (reference sequence). V lost 6 bases and J lost 3; bases outside the gene matches: 9. Written as DNA, the CDR3 is TGCAGTGCCGACCGGGACAGAGATACAGATACGCAGTATTTT. This codes for CSADRDRDTDTQYF.

The V call is TRBV7-9, the J call TRBJ1-3, with D maybe TRBD1 (6 bases). Trimming left V 8 bases short and J 0 bases short, with 14 bases between. CDR1 and CDR2 from the germline V gene are SEHNR and FQNEAQ (reference sequence). The CDR3 runs to 15 residues. The CDR3 is CASERGASSGNTIYF. The CDR3 nucleotides read TGTGCCAGCGAGAGGGGGGCGAGCTCTGGAAACACCATATATTTT.

The sample holds a few counts of this clonotype. V and J are TRBV29-1 and TRBJ1-5; 10 bases agree with TRBD1. The length of the CDR3 is 12 residues. In germline, CDR1 is SQVTM, CDR2 ANQGSEA. Germline trimming cut 7 bases from V and 5 bases from J; bases unmatched to any gene: 2. The CDR3 here is CSAGTGDQPQHF. The CDR3 DNA is TGCAGCGCCGGGACAGGGGATCAGCCCCAGCATTTT.

A few counts support this clonotype. The V and J genes are TRBV20-1 and TRBJ1-5; D ambiguous. Between the trimmed V and J ends, which lost 5 bases and 4 bases, there was a span of 12 bases. CDR3 length equals 13 residues. Germline V lookup: CDR1 DFQATT, CDR2 SNEGSKA (reference sequence). This chain's CDR3 is CSAWSLGNQPQHF. In nucleotides, the CDR3 is TGCAGTGCTTGGTCCCTTGGGAATCAGCCCCAGCATTTT.

The chain recombines TRBV29-1 with TRBJ1-2; TRBD1 might be the D (5 bases). Germline V CDR1 and CDR2: SQVTM, ANQGSEA. V was shortened by 4 bases and J by 0 bases, with 18 bases between the two germline ends. The CDR3 covers 16 residues. In DNA, the CDR3 is TGCAGCGTTGTCCCCAGGGACCTGAAATCTAACTATGGCTACACCTTC. Encoded protein: CSVVPRDLKSNYGYTF.